Below, 11 T cell receptor beta chains from the same sample are listed, as sequenced in a study of blood T cell repertoires in COVID-19. Repertoires were generated with immunoSEQ multiplex PCR, while TCRdb's copy carries only in-frame clones and drops some. The data show about 150,000 clones, roughly 80% seen once. Sample: peripheral blood. These receptors were obtained from a man aged 55 to 70 with acute or convalescent COVID-19.

The CDR3 nucleotides are TGCAGTGCTAGAGACGGTTACGAGCAGTACTTC. This encodes CSARDGYEQYF. This rearrangement joins TRBV20-1 to TRBJ2-7; D remains ambiguous. Trimming stripped 0 bases from V and 4 bases from J, with 4 bases between. CDR1 and CDR2 from the germline V gene are DFQATT and SNEGSKA (reference sequence). CDR3 length equals 11 residues.

This chain connects TRBV5-1 to TRBJ2-7; tentative D call: TRBD1 (5 bases). V was clipped by 0 bases and J by 5 bases, with 12 bases between them. Germline V gene data show CDR1 as SGHRS and CDR2 as YFSETQ. CDR3 length: 14 amino acids. The DNA for the CDR3 is TGCGCCAGCAGCTTGGGTGGGGCACCGCACGAGCAGTACTTC. Translated, it gives CASSLGGAPHEQYF. Full variable domain (remainder filled in from reference TRBV5-1 and TRBJ2-7): KAGVTQTPRYLIKTRGQQVTLSCSPISGHRSVSWYQQTPGQGLQFLFEYFSETQRNKGNFPGRFSGRQFSNSRSEMNVSTLELGDSALYLCASSLGGAPHEQYFGPGTRLTVT.

This sequence joins TRBV5-6 and TRBJ2-1, with a tentative D call TRBD2 (6 bases). From germline, CDR1 is SGHDT and CDR2 YYEEEE. The CDR3 is made up of 16 amino acids. With 3 bases removed from V and 0 bases from J, the gap between germline ends came to 13 bases. The CDR3 DNA reads TGTGCCAGCAGCTCCCCAGCGGGTTTCTCCTACAATGAGCAGTTCTTC. The encoded protein is CASSSPAGFSYNEQFF.

The V gene is TRBV14, the J gene TRBJ2-1, with no clear D. CDR3 length: 12 amino acids. Germline V lookup: CDR1 SGHDN, CDR2 FVKESK. V lost 1 base and J 12 bases, leaving 10 bases between the germline ends. The CDR3 here is CASSQVTITQFF. CDR3 DNA sequence: TGTGCCAGCAGCCAAGTTACAATCACGCAGTTCTTC.

The count of this clone is one. The V gene is TRBV6-5, the J gene TRBJ2-5; possible D gene TRBD2, 5 bases. This CDR3 region has 13 residues. Looked up from germline, CDR1 is MNHEY and CDR2 is SVGAGI. V shed 7 bases and J shed 2 bases, with 11 bases lying between them. CDR3 sequence reads: CASIIPGQETQYF. The CDR3 DNA is TGTGCCAGCATTATCCCGGGGCAAGAGACCCAGTACTTC.

The chain carries TRBV4-1 and TRBJ2-3; no reliable D call. The CDR3 spans 13 residues. V was clipped by 0 bases and J by 10 bases, with 11 bases between them. In germline, CDR1 is MGHRA, CDR2 YSYEKL. DNA for the CDR3: TGCGCCAGCAGCCAAGATGGAGTCCGGGCGCAGTATTTT. This codes for CASSQDGVRAQYF.

The rearrangement links TRBV7-2 to TRBJ2-2; D may be TRBD1 (5 bases). The CDR3 has 14 amino acids. V gave up 5 bases and J gave up 6 bases, with 13 bases separating them. Germline V gene lookup returns CDR1 SGHTA and CDR2 FQGNSA. The CDR3 nucleotides read TGTGCCAGCAGCCCGAACAGGTGGTCCGGGGAGCTGTTTTTT. This sequence encodes CASSPNRWSGELFF. Variable domain in full (rest from reference TRBV7-2 and TRBJ2-2): GAGVSQSPSNKVTEKGKDVELRCDPISGHTALYWYRQSLGQGLEFLIYFQGNSAPDKSGLPSDRFSAERTGGSVSTLTIQRTQQEDSAVYLCASSPNRWSGELFFGEGSRLTVL.

In regard to this clone: Additional DNA sequences in this sample encode the identical CDR3. The chain has TRBV6-5 and TRBJ2-7, with D tentatively TRBD2 (5 bases). Germline V gives CDR1 MNHEY, CDR2 SVGAGI. V lost 0 bases and J 0 bases, leaving 6 bases between the germline ends. The length of the CDR3 is 14 residues. The CDR3 DNA reads as TGTGCCAGCAGTTACTCACGGGACTCCTACGAGCAGTACTTC. Its translation: CASSYSRDSYEQYF.

This clone was found a few times. The chain employs TRBV9 and TRBJ1-1; 7 nucleotides line up with TRBD1. V was clipped by 4 bases and J by 1 base; unmatched bases: 4. The CDR3 runs to 14 residues. CDR1 and CDR2 from the germline V gene are SGDLS and YYNGEE. For the CDR3, the DNA is TGTGCCAGCAGCCTAGGACAGGAGAACACTGAAGCTTTCTTT. Protein: CASSLGQENTEAFF. Looking up the rest from reference TRBV9 and TRBJ1-1 gives the full variable domain: DSGVTQTPKHLITATGQRVTLRCSPRSGDLSVYWYQQSLDQGLQFLIQYYNGEERAKGNILERFSAQQFPDLHSELNLSSLELGDSALYFCASSLGQENTEAFFGQGTRLTVV.

This chain uses TRBV7-2 with TRBJ2-7; 7 bases are shared with TRBD2. V shed 4 bases and J 3 bases; nucleotides not matched to a gene: 6. This CDR3 region has 14 residues. Germline V gene sequence: CDR1 SGHTA, CDR2 FQGNSA. The CDR3 DNA reads as TGTGCCAGCAGCTCCGGACTAGGCGTCTACGAGCAGTACTTC. It codes for CASSSGLGVYEQYF.

This sequence joins TRBV4-1 and TRBJ2-5; TRBD2 matches at 14 bases. The CDR3 has 18 amino acids. Per the germline V gene, CDR1 is MGHRA and CDR2 is YSYEKL. With V trimmed by 4 bases and J by 2 bases, 9 bases remained unmatched. The CDR3 sequence is CASSLTGTSGRGQETQYF. CDR3 coding DNA: TGCGCCAGCAGCCTCACCGGGACTAGCGGGAGAGGGCAAGAGACCCAGTACTTC.